This T cell receptor beta chain was sequenced during a study of blood T cell repertoires in COVID-19. In the study overall: Nucleic acid was either cDNA or gDNA, and it came from T cells, B-cell-depleted T cells, or PBMCs.

TCRdb keeps only in-frame clones here, not all; method: immunoSEQ multiplex PCR. The sample holds about 380,000 clones, nearly 90% seen once. Trimming removed 6 bases from V and 3 bases from J, with 24 bases in between. This CDR3 spans 17 amino acids. CDR1 and CDR2 from the germline V gene are SEHNR and FQNEAQ (reference sequence). The chain joins TRBV7-9 to TRBJ2-7; D possibly corresponds to TRBD1 (6 bases). The source of this sequence is a man between 18 and 35 years old with active or convalescent COVID-19. Specimen: peripheral blood. The CDR3 sequence: CASSFALAGVQFYEQYF. The DNA for the CDR3 is TGTGCCAGCAGTTTCGCCCTTGCAGGGGTCCAATTCTACGAGCAGTACTTC. Filled out from reference TRBV7-9 and TRBJ2-7, the complete variable domain reads DTGVSQNPRHKITKRGQNVTFRCDPISEHNRLYWYRQTLGQGPEFLTYFQNEAQLEKSRLLSDRFSAERPKGSFSTLEIQRTEQGDSAMYLCASSFALAGVQFYEQYFGPGTRLTVT.